A selection of T cell receptor beta chains follows, all from one sample in a study of T cells and Merkel cell carcinoma outcomes. Measured with immunoSEQ multiplex PCR; TCRdb has only the in-frame clones, and not every one. Of several thousand clones detected, 70% to 80% appear once; the ten largest clones hold 5.9%. The source material was tumor tissue from Merkel cell carcinoma. The receptors stem from a human donor with Merkel cell carcinoma. CDR3s include the opening cysteine and the closing phenylalanine or tryptophan. The D gene is left open where the match is weak. Only part of the rows carry a size: once, few, many, or a class if the clone is expanded.

d_call j_call clone_size v_call cdr3_nt cdr3_aa
. TRBJ2-5 once TRBV11-2 TGTGCCAGCAGCTTAGTTGTAGGGACCGAAGAGACCCAGTACTTC CASSLVVGTEETQYF
. TRBJ2-2 . TRBV30 TGTGCCTGGAGTGTACTAATGAACACCGGGGAGCTGTTTTTT CAWSVLMNTGELFF
. TRBJ1-6 few TRBV23-1 TGCGCCAGCAGTCAATCTAAGGCAGGCCCCTATAATTCACCCCTCCACTTT CASSQSKAGPYNSPLHF
. TRBJ2-5 once TRBV5-8 TGTGCCAGCAGCTTGGAGCAGGGCGGGCCCCAAGAGACCCAGTACTTC CASSLEQGGPQETQYF
. TRBJ2-7 . TRBV14 TGTGCCAGCAGCCAATTAGGATCGAACTACGAGCAGTACTTC CASSQLGSNYEQYF
. TRBJ1-5 . TRBV30 TGTGCCTGGAGTGTAGCCAGCCTAACCGATCCCCAGCATTTT CAWSVASLTDPQHF
TRBD2 TRBJ2-1 . TRBV11-2 TGTGCCAGCAGCCCAAGACTAGCGGGAGGGCCCTACAATGAGCAGTTCTTC CASSPRLAGGPYNEQFF
TRBD1 TRBJ2-4 . TRBV28 TGTGCCAGCGGGACAGGGTTTCTAGCCAAAAACATTCAGTACTTC CASGTGFLAKNIQYF
. TRBJ2-1 . TRBV7-9 TGTGCCAGCAGCTCGCGAGGGGACTCCTCCTACAATGAGCAGTTCTTC CASSSRGDSSYNEQFF
TRBD1 TRBJ1-4 . TRBV29-1 TGCAGCGTGGCCGGGACAGGGGGCCTTACTAATGAAAAACTGTTTTTT CSVAGTGGLTNEKLFF
TRBD2 TRBJ2-3 . TRBV4-1 TGCGCCAGCAGCCAAGGCAATAGCGGGATCCAGACGCAGTATTTT CASSQGNSGIQTQYF
TRBD1 TRBJ2-1 . TRBV7-9 TGTGCCAGCAGTTACTTGACAGGGAAGGCCACCAACACGCACAATGAGCAGTTCTTC CASSYLTGKATNTHNEQFF
. TRBJ2-1 . TRBV14 TGTGCCAGCAGCCAAGGAACGCGACTGTTGTTCTTC CASSQGTRLLFF
. TRBJ2-3 . TRBV10-1 TGCGCCAGCAGTGAGTTGGCTAGCGAAACAGATACGCAGTATTTT CASSELASETDTQYF
. TRBJ2-7 . TRBV2 TGTGCCAGCAGTGAAGGACTTACAAGGGAGCAGTACTTC CASSEGLTREQYF
. TRBJ2-5 . TRBV11-2 TGTGCCAGCAGCTCGATCACCCAAGGGGGAACCCAGTACTTC CASSSITQGGTQYF
. TRBJ1-2 . TRBV7-9 TGTGCCAGCACCCGGGGGGAAGGCGACTATGGCTACACCTTC CASTRGEGDYGYTF
. TRBJ2-3 once TRBV30 TGTGCCTGGAGTGTGTCGGGGTCAGATACGCAGTATTTT CAWSVSGSDTQYF
TRBD2 TRBJ2-1 once TRBV29-1 TGCAGCGTTGCGGGACTAGCGGGATCCTCTTACAATGAGCAGTTCTTC CSVAGLAGSSYNEQFF
TRBD2 TRBJ2-3 . TRBV11-2 TGTGCCAGCCGCCAAGCGGGAAACACAGATACGCAGTATTTT CASRQAGNTDTQYF
. TRBJ1-3 . TRBV28 TGTGCCAGCAGTTTAGTAAGGGCGTATGGGTACACCATATATTTT CASSLVRAYGYTIYF
. TRBJ2-7 . TRBV5-6 TGTGCCAGCAGTGCTAATTCGCCGGGGCGAGAGCAGTACTTC CASSANSPGREQYF
. TRBJ2-6 few TRBV28 TGTGCCAGCAGCCGGGGTTACGGGGCCAACGTCCTGACTTTC CASSRGYGANVLTF
. TRBJ1-3 . TRBV5-1 TGCGCCAGCAGCTTGGAATATTCAAACACCATATATTTT CASSLEYSNTIYF
. TRBJ2-1 . TRBV15 TGTGCCACCAGCAGAGTTCAGGGAAACAATGAGCAGTTCTTC CATSRVQGNNEQFF
. TRBJ1-2 . TRBV5-6 TGTGCCAGCAGCTCCAGGGTTTATGTCTATGGCTACACCTTC CASSSRVYVYGYTF
. TRBJ2-3 . TRBV5-4 TGTGCCAGCAGCCCTCCAGGGACACGAAGCACAGATACGCAGTATTTT CASSPPGTRSTDTQYF
TRBD2 TRBJ2-1 . TRBV7-6 TGTGCCAGCAGCTTAACCGGGACTAGCGGGAGCTACAATGAGCAGTTCTTC CASSLTGTSGSYNEQFF
. TRBJ1-4 . TRBV16 TGTGCCAGCAGCCCTACGGGGCAGGGAGATGAAAAACTGTTTTTT CASSPTGQGDEKLFF
. TRBJ1-1 few TRBV11-2 TGTGCCAGCAGCTTTAACAGGCCCCAGGGGGCTTTCTTT CASSFNRPQGAFF
. TRBJ2-1 . TRBV28 TGTGCCAGCAGTCCCCCGACAAGAGAGCAGTTCTTC CASSPPTREQFF
TRBD2 TRBJ2-1 . TRBV7-2 TGTGCCAGCAGCTATTGGGGGGGAAGCTCCTACAATGAGCAGTTCTTC CASSYWGGSSYNEQFF
TRBD2 TRBJ2-1 . TRBV5-4 TGTGCCAGCAGCGCCGGGGTAGCGGGAGGGCTATACAATGAGCAGTTCTTC CASSAGVAGGLYNEQFF
TRBD1 TRBJ1-1 . TRBV6-5 TGTGCCAGCAGAAAACAGGGGGAGTGGACTGAAGCTTTCTTT CASRKQGEWTEAFF
TRBD1 TRBJ2-3 . TRBV5-1 TGCGCCAGCTCGCAGGGGGCGAGGGGCACAGATACGCAGTATTTT CASSQGARGTDTQYF
. TRBJ2-7 . TRBV28 TGTGCCAGCAGTACCTACGAGCAGTACTTC CASSTYEQYF
. TRBJ1-5 . TRBV28 TGTGCCAGCAGTTTGGGGTTAAAACCAAGCAATCAGCCCCAGCATTTT CASSLGLKPSNQPQHF
TRBD1 TRBJ1-2 few TRBV5-1 TGCGCCAGCAGCTTACCTGGGACAGGGGCTAACTATGGCTACACCTTC CASSLPGTGANYGYTF
TRBD1 TRBJ1-2 . TRBV14 TGTGCCAGCAGCCCGGACAGGGCCTATGGCTACACCTTC CASSPDRAYGYTF
. TRBJ1-1 . TRBV11-3 TGTGCCAGCAGCTTATTGGGCGGTACTGAAGCTTTCTTT CASSLLGGTEAFF
. TRBJ1-4 few TRBV19 TGTGCCAGTAGTCCCCGGGCCGCGCCTAGTGAAAAACTGTTTTTT CASSPRAAPSEKLFF
. TRBJ2-7 . TRBV7-8 TGTGCCAGCAGCTCCCCCCCTGACGGGATGACCTACTCCTACGAGCAGTACTTC CASSSPPDGMTYSYEQYF
TRBD2 TRBJ2-1 . TRBV4-1 TGCGCCAGCAGCCAAGACTCAGCGGGGTCCTACAATAAGCAGTTCTTC CASSQDSAGSYNKQFF
. TRBJ2-1 few TRBV20-1 TGCAGTGCAAAAAGAGACAATGAGCAGTTCTTC CSAKRDNEQFF
. TRBJ2-7 . TRBV14 TGTGCCAGCAGCCCTATGGGGCAGGCTTCCTACGAGCAGTACTTC CASSPMGQASYEQYF
. TRBJ1-5 . TRBV4-1 TGCGCCAGCAGCGAAGTAGGCAATCAGCCCCAGCATTTT CASSEVGNQPQHF
. TRBJ1-3 . TRBV18 TGTGCCAGCTCACCCTTCGCTCGTACCTCTGGAAACACCATATATTTT CASSPFARTSGNTIYF
TRBD1 TRBJ2-3 . TRBV7-6 TGTGCCAGCAGCTTTGGACAGGGGGTCACAGATACGCAGTATTTT CASSFGQGVTDTQYF
. TRBJ1-1 . TRBV19 TGTGCCAGTAGTAGACAAACGATCATGAACACTGAAGCTTTCTTT CASSRQTIMNTEAFF
. TRBJ2-7 . TRBV27 TGTGCCAGCAGTTTGGAGGGGGCGTCATTCGAGCAGTACTTC CASSLEGASFEQYF
. TRBJ2-5 . TRBV10-2 TGCGCCAGCAGTGAAATGGAATGGGAGACCCAGTACTTC CASSEMEWETQYF
. TRBJ2-1 . TRBV5-1 TGCGCCAGCAGCCCGACCGGCGGTCGCCCCTCCTACAATGAGCAGTTCTTC CASSPTGGRPSYNEQFF
TRBD1 TRBJ2-7 . TRBV11-2 TGTGCCAGCAGCTCCATCGGTCGGGACAGGGGAAAAACCTACGAGCAGTACTTC CASSSIGRDRGKTYEQYF
TRBD2 TRBJ2-1 . TRBV6-1 TGTGCCAGCAGTGAGATAGTTTACTCACTAGCGGGAAATCTGGACGAGCAGTTCTTC CASSEIVYSLAGNLDEQFF
TRBD2 TRBJ2-5 . TRBV5-1 TGCGCCAGCATAGGGGCGCCCACGGGGGGAGGAAAAGAGACCCAGTACTTC CASIGAPTGGGKETQYF
. TRBJ2-7 . TRBV7-2 TGTGCCAGCAGCGAGGGAGCCGGACACTTATACGCGCAGTACTTC CASSEGAGHLYAQYF
. TRBJ2-1 . TRBV6-4 TGTGCCAGCAGTGACTCTTCGGGCCTGCAGTTCTTC CASSDSSGLQFF
. TRBJ2-2 . TRBV19 TGTGCCAGTAAGTACTACTCGAGAGTTGGGACCGGGGAGCTGTTTTTT CASKYYSRVGTGELFF
. TRBJ1-3 . TRBV30 TGTGCCTGGAGTGTGGCAGTTGGAAACACCATATATTTT CAWSVAVGNTIYF